The clone carrying this TCR beta chain was counted at least ten times. The antigen is unknown. This sample was taken from a study of T cells after posttransplantation cyclophosphamide. Overall study findings and caveats: Donor CD8+ memory clones often dominated recipient blood repertoires at later times. Blood and skin or GI T cell repertoires showed limited TRB overlap.

Germline V gene data show CDR1 as MNHEY and CDR2 as SMNVEV (reference sequence). Trimming removed 10 bases at V and 0 bases at J, with 16 bases between. There are 14 residues in the CDR3. Assay: immunoSEQ multiplex PCR; the TCRdb copy retains only in-frame clones and omits some. Listed for the sample are approximately 13,000 clones, none seen a single time. Treatment was busulfan-fludarabine conditioning, a marrow graft, and cyclophosphamide on days +3 and +4. The sequences come from PBMCs, collected after allogeneic stem cell transplant with posttransplant cyclophosphamide. The chain couples TRBV27 to TRBJ2-7, with a weak D call TRBD2 (5 bases). The source of this sequence is a female patient aged 35 to 55 who received an allogeneic stem cell transplant from an unrelated donor, was CMV-positive, and had acute GVHD only. Some T cells may be graft donor cells. The CDR3 protein is CATSSGSSSYEQYF. The CDR3, as DNA: TGTGCCACCTCATCGGGGTCTAGCTCCTACGAGCAGTACTTC.